The next 17 T cell receptor beta chains were all read from a single sample in a study of identical twins. MiXCR, run by TCRdb on the 5' RACE reads, gives a single entry per CDR3 protein. The top ten hold 1.6% of the sample, which has approximately 600,000 distinct CDR3 sequences, 7.1% seen once. Separately, the same data were catalogued under a study of yellow fever vaccine responses in identical twins.

The sequenced sample was PBMCs. The receptors here all came from a woman aged 18-29 years in good health.

This clonotype has only a few counts. This chain uses TRBV5-1 with TRBJ1-2; no definite D call. In germline, CDR1 is SGHRS, CDR2 YFSETQ. The CDR3 is made up of 12 amino acids. V was trimmed by 5 bases and J by 3 bases, leaving 8 bases between them. CDR3 in DNA: TGCGCCAGCAGAAGCACCCACTATGGCTACACCTTC. This gives the protein CASRSTHYGYTF.

V gene TRBV7-2 combines with J gene TRBJ2-2; unclear D gene. V gave up 7 bases and J gave up 3 bases, with 6 bases separating them. CDR1 is SGHTA and CDR2 is FQGNSA in the germline V gene. This CDR3 has 12 residues. This CDR3 reads CASTFHTGELFF. DNA of the CDR3: TGTGCCAGCACATTCCACACCGGGGAGCTGTTTTTT.

A few counts support this clonotype. The gene calls are TRBV20-1 and TRBJ2-1; 7 nucleotides agree with TRBD2. CDR1 DFQATT and CDR2 SNEGSKA come from the germline V gene (reference sequence). V lost 6 bases to trimming and J lost 1 base; unmatched junction nucleotides: 9. The CDR3 is made up of 15 amino acids. The CDR3 DNA sequence: TGCAGTGCCCCGGGACTACCAACTTCCTACAATGAGCAGTTCTTC. Its protein is CSAPGLPTSYNEQFF.

Many counts were recorded for this clonotype. V is TRBV15 and J is TRBJ2-4; 7 bases are a match to TRBD1. Germline lookup yields CDR1 LNHNV and CDR2 YYDKDF (reference sequence). The CDR3 totals 15 residues. Unmatched junction bases numbered 4, after V lost 4 bases and J lost 1 base. CDR3 nucleotides: TGTGCCACCAGCAAACAGGGGTTTGCCAAAAACATTCAGTACTTC. It yields the protein CATSKQGFAKNIQYF.

This clonotype has only a few counts. This rearrangement joins TRBV10-2 to TRBJ2-6; tentatively, D is TRBD1 (5 bases). This CDR3 comprises 16 residues. Trimming pared 2 bases from V and 0 bases from J, leaving 8 bases between. CDR1 is WSHSY, CDR2 SAAADI, per germline. The CDR3 nucleotides read TGCGCCAGCAGTGAGGGACAACGCTCTGGGGCCAACGTCCTGACTTTC. This gives the protein CASSEGQRSGANVLTF.

This clonotype was recorded at least ten times. The rearrangement joins TRBV3-1 to TRBJ2-2, with 7 bases lining up with TRBD1. CDR3 length equals 15 residues. CDR1 LGHDT and CDR2 YNNKEL come from the germline V gene (reference sequence). Trimming at V came to 5 bases and at J to 1 base, leaving 4 bases not matched to a gene. CDR3 amino acids: CASSSRTGNTGELFF. DNA for the CDR3: TGTGCCAGCAGCTCCCGGACAGGGAACACCGGGGAGCTGTTTTTT.

This clonotype was seen ten or more times. The genes are TRBV5-1 and TRBJ2-2; the match to TRBD2 covers 8 bases. CDR1 is SGHRS and CDR2 is YFSETQ in the germline V gene. With V trimmed by 4 bases and J by 0 bases, 5 bases remained unmatched. The CDR3 loop spans 16 amino acids. The CDR3: CASSGTSGSNTGELFF. The CDR3 DNA follows: TGCGCCAGCAGCGGAACTAGCGGTTCGAACACCGGGGAGCTGTTTTTT.

The chain links TRBV5-1 to TRBJ2-1; 14 bases map to TRBD2. From germline, CDR1 is SGHRS and CDR2 YFSETQ. Unmatched junction bases numbered 6, after V lost 4 bases and J lost 0 bases. The CDR3 sequence is 18 residues long. The CDR3 nucleotides read TGCGCCAGCAGCCGGGGACTAGCGGGGGCGGGCTCCTACAATGAGCAGTTCTTC. The encoded protein is CASSRGLAGAGSYNEQFF.

The J gene is TRBJ2-1, the V gene TRBV4-1; 8 bases are a match to TRBD2. The germline CDR1 and CDR2 sequences are MGHRA and YSYEKL. The junction had 7 bases not matched to a gene; V was cut back by 0 bases and J by 6 bases. This CDR3 is 16 amino acids long. The CDR3 sequence is CASSQDPGLGANEQFF. The CDR3 DNA reads TGCGCCAGCAGCCAAGATCCGGGACTAGGGGCCAATGAGCAGTTCTTC.

This clonotype was observed many times. The rearrangement uses TRBV9 and TRBJ1-2, with D perhaps matching TRBD1 (5 bases). The V end lost 0 bases, the J end lost 6 bases, and 18 bases lay between the germline ends. The germline CDR1 and CDR2 sequences are SGDLS and YYNGEE. CDR3 size: 16 residues. The chain's CDR3 is CASSVGGELTIDGYTF. The DNA for the CDR3 is TGTGCCAGCAGCGTAGGGGGGGAACTAACCATCGATGGCTACACCTTC.

This clonotype was observed a few times. The chain recombines TRBV6-5 with TRBJ1-4; no firm D call. V was pared by 2 bases and J by 4 bases, with 8 bases between. Germline V gene data show CDR1 as MNHEY and CDR2 as SVGAGI. The length of the CDR3 is 14 residues. CDR3 sequence (DNA): TGTGCCAGCAGTTACGCCCAGAGTAATGAAAAACTGTTTTTT. It is translated as CASSYAQSNEKLFF.

In its sample, this clonotype was seen many times. This sequence joins TRBV6-6 and TRBJ2-1, with unresolved D. The germline V gene has CDR1 MNHNY and CDR2 SVGAGI (reference sequence). The V and J ends lost 6 bases and 7 bases respectively, with 4 bases between them. This CDR3 contains 10 residues. The CDR3 DNA is TGTGCCAGCAGCCCAAATGAGCAGTTCTTC. Translated: CASSPNEQFF.

This clonotype was observed at least ten times. V usage is TRBV28 and J usage is TRBJ1-2; D is perhaps TRBD1 (6 bases). Trimming removed 5 bases at V and 8 bases at J, with 24 bases between. There are 16 residues in the CDR3. Germline V CDR1 and CDR2: MDHEN, SYDVKM. This CDR3 reads CASSKKTGYPFEGYTF. The CDR3 DNA is TGTGCCAGCAGTAAAAAAACAGGGTACCCGTTTGAGGGCTACACCTTC.

This clonotype has at least ten counts. In DNA, the CDR3 is TGCAGTGCTTACAGGTTAGGGAATCAGCCCCAGCATTTT. Encoded protein: CSAYRLGNQPQHF. The chain employs TRBV20-1 and TRBJ1-5, with a possible D match to TRBD1 (5 bases). Germline CDR1 is DFQATT and CDR2 is SNEGSKA (reference sequence). This CDR3 contains 13 residues. The germline V and J ends were trimmed by 5 bases and 4 bases, with 12 bases remaining between them.

This clonotype was detected ten times or more. The rearrangement links TRBV27 to TRBJ2-2; D ambiguous. V gave up 3 bases and J gave up 1 base, with 12 bases separating them. The CDR3 runs 16 residues. The germline gives CDR1 MNHEY, CDR2 SMNVEV (reference sequence). Written as DNA, the CDR3 is TGTGCCAGCAGTTTTATTGGAAACAAGAACACCGGGGAGCTGTTTTTT. It specifies CASSFIGNKNTGELFF.

V is TRBV7-2 and J is TRBJ2-3, with TRBD2 matching over 12 bases. The junction had 5 bases not matched to a gene; V was cut back by 0 bases and J by 4 bases. Looked up from germline, CDR1 is SGHTA and CDR2 is FQGNSA. CDR3 length: 17 amino acids. The CDR3 reads CASSLARLAGGADTQYF. CDR3 bases: TGTGCCAGCAGCTTAGCGCGCCTAGCGGGGGGGGCAGATACGCAGTATTTT.

This clonotype has only a few counts. The gene calls are TRBV12-3 or TRBV12-4 and TRBJ2-5; D unclear. This CDR3 has 12 residues. Trimming left V 8 bases short and J 6 bases short, with 13 bases between. The CDR3 reads CASAPVGKTQYF. CDR3 sequence (DNA): TGTGCCAGCGCCCCGGTGGGAAAGACCCAGTACTTC.